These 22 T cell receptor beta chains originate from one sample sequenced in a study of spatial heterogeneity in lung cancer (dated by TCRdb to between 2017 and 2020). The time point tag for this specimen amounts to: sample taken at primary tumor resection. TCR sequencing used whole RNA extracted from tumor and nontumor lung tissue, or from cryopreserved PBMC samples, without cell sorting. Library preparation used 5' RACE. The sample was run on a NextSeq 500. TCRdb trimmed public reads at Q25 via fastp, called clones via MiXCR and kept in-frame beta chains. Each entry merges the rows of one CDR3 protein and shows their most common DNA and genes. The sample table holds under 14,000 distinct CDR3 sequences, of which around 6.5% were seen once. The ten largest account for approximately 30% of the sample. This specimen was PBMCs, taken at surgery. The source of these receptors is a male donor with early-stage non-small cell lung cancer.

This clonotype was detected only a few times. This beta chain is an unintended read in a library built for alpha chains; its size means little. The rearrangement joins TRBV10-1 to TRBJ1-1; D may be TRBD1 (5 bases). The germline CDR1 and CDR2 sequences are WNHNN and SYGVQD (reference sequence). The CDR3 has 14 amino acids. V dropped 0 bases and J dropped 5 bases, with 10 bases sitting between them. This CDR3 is CASSESRGRTEAFF. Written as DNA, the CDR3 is TGCGCCAGCAGTGAGTCAAGGGGACGGACTGAAGCTTTCTTT.

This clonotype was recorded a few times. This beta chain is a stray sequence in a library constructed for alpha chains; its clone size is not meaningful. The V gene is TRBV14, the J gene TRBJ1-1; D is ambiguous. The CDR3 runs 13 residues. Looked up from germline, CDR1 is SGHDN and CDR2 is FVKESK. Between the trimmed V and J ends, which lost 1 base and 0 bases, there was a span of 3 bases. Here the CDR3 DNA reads TGTGCCAGCAGCCAAGCACTGAACACTGAAGCTTTCTTT. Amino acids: CASSQALNTEAFF.

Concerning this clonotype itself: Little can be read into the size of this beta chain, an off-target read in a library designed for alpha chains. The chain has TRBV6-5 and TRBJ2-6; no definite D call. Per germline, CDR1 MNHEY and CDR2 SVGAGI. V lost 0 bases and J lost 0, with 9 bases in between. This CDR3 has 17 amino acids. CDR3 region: CASSYSDGPSGANVLTF. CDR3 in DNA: TGTGCCAGCAGTTACTCTGACGGTCCCTCTGGGGCCAACGTCCTGACTTTC.

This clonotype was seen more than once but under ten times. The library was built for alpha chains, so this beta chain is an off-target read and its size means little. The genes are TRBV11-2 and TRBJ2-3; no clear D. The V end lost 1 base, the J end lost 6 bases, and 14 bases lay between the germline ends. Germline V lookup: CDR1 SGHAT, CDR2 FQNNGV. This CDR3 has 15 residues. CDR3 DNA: TGTGCCAGCAGCTTAGGAGAGGCGCGGTCGGATACGCAGTATTTT. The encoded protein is CASSLGEARSDTQYF.

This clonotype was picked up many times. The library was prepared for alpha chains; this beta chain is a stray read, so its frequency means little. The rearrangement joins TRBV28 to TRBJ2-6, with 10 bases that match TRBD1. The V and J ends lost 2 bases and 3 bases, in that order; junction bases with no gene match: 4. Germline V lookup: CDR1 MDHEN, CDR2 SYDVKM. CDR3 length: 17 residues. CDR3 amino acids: CASSLTGQGFGANVLTF. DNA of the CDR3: TGTGCCAGCAGTTTAACGGGACAGGGGTTTGGGGCCAACGTCCTGACTTTC.

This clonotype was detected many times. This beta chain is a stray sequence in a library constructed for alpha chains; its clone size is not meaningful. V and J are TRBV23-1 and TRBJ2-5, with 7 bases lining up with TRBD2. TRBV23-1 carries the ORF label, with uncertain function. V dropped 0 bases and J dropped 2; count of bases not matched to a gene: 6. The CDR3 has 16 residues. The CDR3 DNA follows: TGCGCCAGCAGTCAATCGGGAGGGCACGCTCAAGAGACCCAGTACTTC. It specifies CASSQSGGHAQETQYF.

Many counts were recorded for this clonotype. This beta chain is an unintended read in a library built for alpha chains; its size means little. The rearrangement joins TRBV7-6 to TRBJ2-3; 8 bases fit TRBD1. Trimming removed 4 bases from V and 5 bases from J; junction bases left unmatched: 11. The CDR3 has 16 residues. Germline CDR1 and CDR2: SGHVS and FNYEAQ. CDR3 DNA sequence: TGTGCCAGCAGCTCTGGGAACAGGGGGAGAGGAGATACGCAGTATTTT. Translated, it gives CASSSGNRGRGDTQYF.

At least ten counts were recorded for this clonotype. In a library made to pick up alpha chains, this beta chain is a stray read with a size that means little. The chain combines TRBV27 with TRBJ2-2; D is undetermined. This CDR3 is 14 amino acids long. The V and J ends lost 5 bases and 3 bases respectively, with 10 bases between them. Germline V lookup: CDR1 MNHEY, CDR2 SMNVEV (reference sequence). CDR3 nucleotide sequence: TGTGCCAGCAGTAAAGCTCCGGACACCGGGGAGCTGTTTTTT. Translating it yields CASSKAPDTGELFF.

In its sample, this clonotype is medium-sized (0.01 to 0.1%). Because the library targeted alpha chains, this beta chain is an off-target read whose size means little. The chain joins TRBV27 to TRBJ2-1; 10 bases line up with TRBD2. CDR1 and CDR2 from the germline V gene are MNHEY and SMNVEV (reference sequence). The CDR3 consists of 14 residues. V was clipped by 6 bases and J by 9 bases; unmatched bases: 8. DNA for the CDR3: TGTGCCAGCAGGCGCCTAGCGGGAGCGCTTGAGCAGTTCTTC. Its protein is CASRRLAGALEQFF.

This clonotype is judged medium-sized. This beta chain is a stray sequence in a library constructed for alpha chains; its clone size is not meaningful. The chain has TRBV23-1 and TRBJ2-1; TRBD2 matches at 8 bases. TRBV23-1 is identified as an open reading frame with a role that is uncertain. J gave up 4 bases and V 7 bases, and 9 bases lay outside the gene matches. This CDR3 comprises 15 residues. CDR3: CASTPLGGGYNEQFF. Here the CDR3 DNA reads TGCGCCAGCACCCCCCTGGGCGGGGGGTACAATGAGCAGTTCTTC.

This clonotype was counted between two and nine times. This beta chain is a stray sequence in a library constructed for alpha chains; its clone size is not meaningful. This CDR3 reads CASSPPGGSHEQFF. In DNA form, the CDR3 reads TGTGCCAGCAGCCCCCCGGGGGGGTCCCATGAGCAGTTCTTC. The chain couples TRBV28 to TRBJ2-1; TRBD2 aligns across 8 bases. Germline values: CDR1 MDHEN, CDR2 SYDVKM. CDR3 length equals 14 residues. V lost 6 bases, J lost 8 bases, and 9 bases stayed unmatched.

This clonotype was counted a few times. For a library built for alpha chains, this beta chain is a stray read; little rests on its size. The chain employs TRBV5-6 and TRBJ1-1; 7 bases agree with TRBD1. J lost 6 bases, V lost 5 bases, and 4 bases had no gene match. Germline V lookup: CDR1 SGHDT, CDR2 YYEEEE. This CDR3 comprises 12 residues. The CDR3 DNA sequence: TGTGCCAGCAGGTTCAGGGGGGCTGAAGCTTTCTTT. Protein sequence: CASRFRGAEAFF.

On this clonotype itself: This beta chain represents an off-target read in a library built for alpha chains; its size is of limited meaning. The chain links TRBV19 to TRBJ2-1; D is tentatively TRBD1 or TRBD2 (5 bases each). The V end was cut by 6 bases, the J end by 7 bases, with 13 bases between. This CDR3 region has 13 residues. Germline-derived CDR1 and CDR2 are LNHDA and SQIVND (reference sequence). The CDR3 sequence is CASSLPEGNEQFF. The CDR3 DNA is TGTGCCAGTAGCCTCCCCGAGGGGAATGAGCAGTTCTTC.

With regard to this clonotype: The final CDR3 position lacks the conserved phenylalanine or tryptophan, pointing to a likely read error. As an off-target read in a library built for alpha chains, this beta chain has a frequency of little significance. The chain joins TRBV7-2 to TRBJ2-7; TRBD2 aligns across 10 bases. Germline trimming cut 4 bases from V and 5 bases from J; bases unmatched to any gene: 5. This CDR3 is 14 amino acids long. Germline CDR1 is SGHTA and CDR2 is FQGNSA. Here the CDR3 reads CASSSSGGMDEQYL. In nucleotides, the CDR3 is TGTGCCAGCAGCTCTAGCGGGGGCATGGACGAGCAGTACCTC.

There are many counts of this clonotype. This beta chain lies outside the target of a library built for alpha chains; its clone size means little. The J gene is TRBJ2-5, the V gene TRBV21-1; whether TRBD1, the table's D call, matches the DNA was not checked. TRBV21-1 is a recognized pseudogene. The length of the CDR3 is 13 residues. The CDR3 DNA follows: TGTGCCAGCGGCAGGGGGGGTACACAGACCCAGTACTTC. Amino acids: CASGRGGTQTQYF.

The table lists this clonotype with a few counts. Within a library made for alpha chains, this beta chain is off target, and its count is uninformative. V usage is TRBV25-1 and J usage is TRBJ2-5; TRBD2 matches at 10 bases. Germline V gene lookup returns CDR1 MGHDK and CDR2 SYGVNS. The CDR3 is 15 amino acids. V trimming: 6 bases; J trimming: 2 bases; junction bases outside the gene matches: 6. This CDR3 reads CASSQLAGRQETQYF. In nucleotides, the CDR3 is TGTGCCAGCAGCCAACTAGCGGGGAGGCAAGAGACCCAGTACTTC.

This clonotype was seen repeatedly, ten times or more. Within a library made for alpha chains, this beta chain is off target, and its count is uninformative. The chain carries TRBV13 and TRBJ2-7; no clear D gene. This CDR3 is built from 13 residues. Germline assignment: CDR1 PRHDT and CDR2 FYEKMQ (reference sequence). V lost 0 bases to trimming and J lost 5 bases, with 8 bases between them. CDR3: CASSLGGTDEQYF. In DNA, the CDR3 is TGTGCCAGCAGCTTAGGAGGAACCGACGAGCAGTACTTC.

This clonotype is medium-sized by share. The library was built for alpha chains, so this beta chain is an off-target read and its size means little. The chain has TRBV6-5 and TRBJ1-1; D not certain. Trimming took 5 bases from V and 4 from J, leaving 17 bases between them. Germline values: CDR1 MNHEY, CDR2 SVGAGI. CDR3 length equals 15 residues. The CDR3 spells CASSGHAGIPTEAFF. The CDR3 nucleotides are TGTGCCAGCAGTGGCCACGCCGGGATCCCCACTGAAGCTTTCTTT.

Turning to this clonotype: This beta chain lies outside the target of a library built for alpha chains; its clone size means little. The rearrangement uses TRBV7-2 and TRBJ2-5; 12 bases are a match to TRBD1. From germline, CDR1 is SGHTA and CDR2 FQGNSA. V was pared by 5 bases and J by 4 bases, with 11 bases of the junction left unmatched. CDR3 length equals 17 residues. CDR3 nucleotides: TGTGCCAGCAGCCGGCCCGGGACAGGGGGCCTCCCAGAGACCCAGTACTTC. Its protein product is CASSRPGTGGLPETQYF.

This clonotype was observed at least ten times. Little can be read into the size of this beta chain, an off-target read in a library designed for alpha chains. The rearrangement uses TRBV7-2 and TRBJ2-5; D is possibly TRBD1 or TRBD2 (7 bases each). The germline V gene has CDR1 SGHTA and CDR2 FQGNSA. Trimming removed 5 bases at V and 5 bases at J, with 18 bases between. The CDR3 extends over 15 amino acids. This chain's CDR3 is CASSPGGGGTETQYF. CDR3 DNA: TGTGCCAGCAGCCCGGGGGGAGGGGGCACCGAGACCCAGTACTTC.

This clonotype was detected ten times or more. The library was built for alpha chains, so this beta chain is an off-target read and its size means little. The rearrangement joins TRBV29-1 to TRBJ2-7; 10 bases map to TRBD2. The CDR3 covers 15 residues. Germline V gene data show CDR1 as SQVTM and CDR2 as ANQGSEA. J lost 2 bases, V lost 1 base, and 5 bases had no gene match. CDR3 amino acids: CSVEGWGTSAYEQYF. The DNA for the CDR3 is TGCAGCGTTGAAGGGTGGGGGACTAGCGCCTACGAGCAGTACTTC.

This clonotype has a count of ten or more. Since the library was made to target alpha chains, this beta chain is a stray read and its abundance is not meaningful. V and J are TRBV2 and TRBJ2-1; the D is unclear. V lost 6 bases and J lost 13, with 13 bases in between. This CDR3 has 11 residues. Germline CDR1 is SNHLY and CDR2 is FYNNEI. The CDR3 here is CASSARSEQFF. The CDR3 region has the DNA TGTGCCAGCAGCGCCCGAAGTGAACAGTTCTTC.